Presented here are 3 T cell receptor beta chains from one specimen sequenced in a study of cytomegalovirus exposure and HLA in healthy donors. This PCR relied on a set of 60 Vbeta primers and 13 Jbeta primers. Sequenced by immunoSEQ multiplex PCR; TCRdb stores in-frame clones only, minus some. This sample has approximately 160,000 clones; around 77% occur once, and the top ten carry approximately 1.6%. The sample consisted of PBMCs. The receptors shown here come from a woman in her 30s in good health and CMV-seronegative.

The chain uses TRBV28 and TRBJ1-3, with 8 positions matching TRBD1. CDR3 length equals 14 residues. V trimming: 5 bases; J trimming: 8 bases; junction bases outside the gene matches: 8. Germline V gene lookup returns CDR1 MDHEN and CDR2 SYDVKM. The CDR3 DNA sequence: TGTGCCAGCAGTCGGACAGGGCCTTGGTACACCATATATTTT. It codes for CASSRTGPWYTIYF.

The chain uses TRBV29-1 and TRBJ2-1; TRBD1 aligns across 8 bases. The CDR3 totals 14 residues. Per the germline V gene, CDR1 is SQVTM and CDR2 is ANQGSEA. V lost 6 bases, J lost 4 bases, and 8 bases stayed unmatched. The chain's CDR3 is CSVHDRGPYNEQFF. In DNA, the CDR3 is TGCAGCGTCCACGACAGGGGCCCTTACAATGAGCAGTTCTTC.

The CDR3 protein is CASSLLETQFSGNTIYF. CDR3 sequence (DNA): TGTGCCAGCAGCTTACTAGAGACTCAATTCTCTGGAAACACCATATATTTT. The genes are TRBV11-2 and TRBJ1-3; D gene uncertain. Looked up from germline, CDR1 is SGHAT and CDR2 is FQNNGV. The V gene lost 2 bases and the J gene lost 0 bases, with 14 bases spanning the gap. This CDR3 is 17 amino acids long.